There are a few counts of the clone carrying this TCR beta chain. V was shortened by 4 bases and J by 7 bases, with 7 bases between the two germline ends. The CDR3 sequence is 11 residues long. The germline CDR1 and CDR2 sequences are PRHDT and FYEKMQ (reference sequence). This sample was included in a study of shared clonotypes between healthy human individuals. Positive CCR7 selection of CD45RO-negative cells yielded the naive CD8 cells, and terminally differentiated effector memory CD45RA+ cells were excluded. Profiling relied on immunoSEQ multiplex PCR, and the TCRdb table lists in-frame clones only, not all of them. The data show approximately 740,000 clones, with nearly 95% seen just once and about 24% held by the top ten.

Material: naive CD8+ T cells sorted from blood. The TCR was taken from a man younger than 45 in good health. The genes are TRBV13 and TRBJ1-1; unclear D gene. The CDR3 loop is CASSSDYEAFF. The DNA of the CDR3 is TGTGCCAGCAGCTCCGACTATGAAGCTTTCTTT.